A selection of T cell receptor beta chains follows, all from one sample in a study of cytomegalovirus exposure and HLA in healthy donors. Some clones are missing from TCRdb's copy, which holds only in-frame ones; the method was immunoSEQ multiplex PCR. The repertoire holds about 100,000 clones, with around 77% as singletons. The sequenced material came from PBMCs. Every receptor here comes from a male donor in good health and CMV-seropositive. Both conserved end residues are part of each CDR3. The D gene is left open where the match is weak. The listing skips clone size in some rows; elsewhere it reads once, few, many or a size class.

TRBV4-2	.	TRBJ2-1	TRBD2	CASSPLSGRPSYNEQFF	TGTGCCAGCAGCCCACTTAGCGGGAGGCCCTCCTACAATGAGCAGTTCTTC
TRBV10-3	few	TRBJ1-5	.	CAISESTGGSNQPQHF	TGTGCCATCAGTGAGTCGACAGGCGGTAGCAATCAGCCCCAGCATTTT
TRBV7-3	.	TRBJ2-6	TRBD1	CASSLGQMGANVLTF	TGTGCCAGCAGCTTGGGACAGATGGGGGCCAACGTCCTGACTTTC
TRBV5-1	.	TRBJ2-2	.	CASSLAGVTNTGELFF	TGCGCCAGCAGCTTGGCCGGGGTTACGAACACCGGGGAGCTGTTTTTT
TRBV2	.	TRBJ2-3	TRBD2	CASSPSGSTDTQYF	TGTGCCAGCTCCCCTAGCGGGAGCACAGATACGCAGTATTTT
TRBV30	.	TRBJ1-1	TRBD1	CAWSTGDYTEAFF	TGTGCCTGGAGTACAGGGGATTACACTGAAGCTTTCTTT
TRBV18	.	TRBJ1-4	.	CASSPQERVEKLFF	TGTGCCAGCTCACCACAGGAACGGGTTGAAAAACTGTTTTTT
TRBV7-3	.	TRBJ1-1	.	CASSLAGQNTEAFF	TGTGCCAGCAGCTTAGCCGGACAGAACACTGAAGCTTTCTTT
TRBV11-2	.	TRBJ2-5	TRBD1	CASSLGPTGGQTQYF	TGTGCCAGCAGCTTAGGGCCGACAGGGGGTCAGACCCAGTACTTC
TRBV7-2	.	TRBJ2-3	TRBD1	CASSSDRAKQSLYF	TGTGCCAGCAGCTCCGACAGGGCAAAACAGAGTCTGTATTTT
TRBV10-3	.	TRBJ2-5	.	CAISETGRGETQYF	TGTGCCATCAGTGAGACAGGGAGGGGAGAGACCCAGTACTTC
TRBV16	.	TRBJ1-2	TRBD1	CASSQSAGQGNYGYTF	TGTGCCAGCAGCCAATCCGCAGGACAGGGGAACTATGGCTACACCTTC
TRBV11-2	.	TRBJ2-1	TRBD2	CASRKLAGGHEQFF	TGTGCCAGCAGGAAACTAGCGGGAGGCCATGAGCAGTTCTTC
TRBV10-3	.	TRBJ2-7	.	CAITPASLGEQYF	TGTGCCATCACCCCGGCTAGCCTCGGCGAGCAGTACTTC
TRBV19	.	TRBJ2-1	.	CASIGGARYNEQFF	TGTGCCAGTATTGGGGGGGCCCGATACAATGAGCAGTTCTTC
TRBV7-2	.	TRBJ2-7	.	CASSPWGPVYEQYF	TGTGCCAGCAGCCCCTGGGGGCCGGTCTACGAGCAGTACTTC
TRBV5-1	.	TRBJ2-7	TRBD2	CASSSLSGGNPGEQYF	TGCGCCAGCAGCTCCCTCTCGGGAGGTAACCCCGGGGAGCAGTACTTC
TRBV9	.	TRBJ2-1	TRBD2	CASDSAGGGEQFF	TGTGCCAGCGACTCGGCGGGAGGGGGTGAGCAGTTCTTC
TRBV10-3	.	TRBJ2-2	TRBD2	CAISPEGKRGTGELFF	TGTGCCATCAGCCCCGAGGGGAAGCGGGGGACCGGGGAGCTGTTTTTT
TRBV6-6	.	TRBJ1-5	TRBD1	CASSSLGTGQFQPQHF	TGTGCCAGCAGTTCCCTCGGGACAGGGCAGTTTCAGCCCCAGCATTTT
TRBV15	.	TRBJ1-5	.	CATSRDGIPGKPQHF	TGTGCCACCAGCAGAGATGGGATCCCGGGAAAGCCCCAGCATTTT
TRBV7-2	.	TRBJ2-7	.	CASSPDPPVYEQYF	TGTGCCAGCAGTCCAGATCCCCCCGTCTACGAGCAGTACTTC
TRBV5-6	few	TRBJ2-2	TRBD1	CASLLTGTTGELFF	TGTGCCAGCTTACTGACAGGGACCACCGGGGAGCTGTTTTTT
TRBV11-2	.	TRBJ2-7	TRBD1	CASSPGQGLEQYF	TGTGCCAGCAGCCCCGGACAGGGCCTCGAGCAGTACTTC
TRBV4-3	.	TRBJ2-1	TRBD2	CASSLRTSGIAYNEQFF	TGCGCCAGCAGCCTACGGACTAGCGGGATAGCCTACAATGAGCAGTTCTTC
TRBV6-1	.	TRBJ1-2	.	CASSRSGTYGYTF	TGTGCCAGCAGCCGGAGTGGAACCTATGGCTACACCTTC
TRBV29-1	few	TRBJ1-5	.	CSVADRFDQPQHF	TGCAGCGTTGCCGACAGGTTCGATCAGCCCCAGCATTTT
TRBV5-4	once	TRBJ1-2	.	CASSLKEIQGVSYGYTF	TGTGCCAGCAGCCTGAAGGAGATACAGGGCGTGAGCTATGGCTACACCTTC
TRBV9	few	TRBJ2-1	.	CASSVGVGVRHNEQFF	TGTGCCAGCAGCGTAGGGGTCGGGGTCAGACACAATGAGCAGTTCTTC
TRBV18	.	TRBJ2-3	TRBD2	CASSPIAGVIADTQYF	TGTGCCAGCTCACCCATTGCGGGAGTTATCGCAGATACGCAGTATTTT
TRBV5-4	.	TRBJ2-7	TRBD2	CASSRRTSGNYWRSYEQYF	TGTGCCAGCAGCCGTAGGACTAGCGGGAATTATTGGAGATCCTACGAGCAGTACTTC
TRBV7-2	.	TRBJ2-5	TRBD2	CASSNILAGGGETQYF	TGTGCCAGCAGCAACATTCTAGCGGGAGGGGGGGAGACCCAGTACTTC
TRBV28	few	TRBJ1-2	TRBD1	CASSLYPDRDYGYTF	TGTGCCAGCAGTTTATATCCGGACAGGGACTATGGCTACACCTTC
TRBV19	.	TRBJ2-5	TRBD2	CASSRWEGETQYF	TGTGCCAGTAGTAGATGGGAGGGGGAGACCCAGTACTTC
TRBV4-1	.	TRBJ1-3	.	CASSQDLVGISGNTIYF	TGCGCCAGCAGCCAAGATCTTGTGGGCATCTCTGGAAACACCATATATTTT
TRBV30	.	TRBJ1-5	.	CAWSVGPGNQPQHF	TGTGCCTGGAGTGTTGGGCCAGGGAATCAGCCCCAGCATTTT
TRBV29-1	.	TRBJ2-1	TRBD2	CSAWTSRYNEQFF	TGCAGCGCTTGGACTAGCAGATACAATGAGCAGTTCTTC
TRBV18	.	TRBJ2-3	TRBD1	CASSTLTGELDTQYF	TGTGCCAGCTCAACTTTGACAGGGGAGCTGGATACGCAGTATTTT
TRBV28	.	TRBJ1-2	.	CASRGQEVGGYGYTF	TGTGCCAGCAGGGGTCAAGAGGTTGGGGGGTATGGCTACACCTTC
TRBV6-1	few	TRBJ1-3	.	CASFGTPGNTIYF	TGTGCCAGCTTCGGGACACCCGGAAACACCATATATTTT
TRBV28	.	TRBJ2-7	TRBD2	CASSPSGGAYEQYF	TGTGCCAGCAGTCCTAGCGGGGGTGCCTACGAGCAGTACTTC
TRBV19	.	TRBJ1-4	.	CASSIPVATNEKLFF	TGTGCCAGTAGTATCCCCGTTGCAACTAATGAAAAACTGTTTTTT
TRBV29-1	.	TRBJ2-7	TRBD1	CSVEWQGADEQYF	TGCAGCGTTGAATGGCAGGGGGCGGACGAGCAGTACTTC
TRBV6-5	once	TRBJ2-7	.	CATREWAGEQYF	TGTGCCACCAGGGAATGGGCGGGCGAGCAGTACTTC
TRBV23-1	few	TRBJ2-1	TRBD1	CASSRTGARRNRGRMSSYNEQFF	TGCGCCAGCAGCCGAACAGGGGCCAGGCGGAACCGAGGGAGAATGAGCTCCTACAATGAGCAGTTCTTC
TRBV28	.	TRBJ1-3	TRBD1	CASSLGTGGFTIYF	TGTGCCAGCAGTTTGGGGACAGGGGGTTTCACCATATATTTT
TRBV5-1	.	TRBJ2-3	TRBD2	CASSLAPGLGRTDTQYF	TGCGCCAGCAGCTTGGCCCCCGGACTAGGGAGGACAGATACGCAGTATTTT
TRBV27	.	TRBJ1-5	TRBD1	CASRRTGGGIGNQPQHF	TGTGCCAGCAGGCGGACAGGGGGAGGCATAGGCAATCAGCCCCAGCATTTT
TRBV20-1	.	TRBJ2-1	.	CSARTAGEQFF	TGCAGTGCTAGGACAGCGGGTGAGCAGTTCTTC